Below, one T cell receptor beta chain is given with its context. This may arise from a read error, as a much more abundant clone is one base away. Per germline, CDR1 SGHTA and CDR2 FQGNSA. This CDR3 contains 15 residues. These data belong to a study of kidney transplant recipient with SARS-CoV-2 infection. Each CDR3 protein gets one entry after TCRdb re-called the reads with MiXCR. In the table there are under 250,000 distinct CDR3 sequences, 25% to 35% of which are singletons. V usage is TRBV7-2 and J usage is TRBJ1-1; 7 bases match TRBD1. The material was a blood sample, obtained at baseline and on roughly day 120 from a kidney transplant recipient. This sequence originates from a male patient in his thirties who had COVID-19 and was a kidney transplant recipient. A subset of T cells may come from the graft donor. This CDR3 is CAGSYDRVDNTEAFF. CDR3 nucleotides: TGTGCCGGCAGCTACGACAGGGTAGACAACACTGAAGCTTTCTTT.